Below, 31 T cell receptor beta chains from the same sample are listed, as sequenced in a study of regulatory T cells in long-lasting Graves disease. Time point in this sample: newly diagnosed GD, antithyroid drugs for less than 3 months. RNA from PBMCs was the source of the TCR library. According to the study, TCR beta libraries were built with iRepertoire HTBI primers and CDR3-region Arm-PCR. TCRdb fed the multiplex PCR reads into MiXCR, producing one record per CDR3 protein. The sample lists around 500,000 distinct CDR3 sequences, 15% to 20% occurring once. These same data were also listed under a study on T cells in Graves' hyperthyroidism and ophthalmopathy.

The sequences come from peripheral blood mononuclear cells (PBMCs), collected at new diagnosis, from a patient treated with antithyroid drugs. These receptors were collected from a woman aged 40 to 65 with Graves disease.

The V gene is TRBV5-1, the J gene TRBJ1-5; D might be TRBD1 (6 bases). Per the germline V gene, CDR1 is SGHRS and CDR2 is YFSETQ. Between the trimmed V and J ends, which lost 5 bases and 0 bases, there was a span of 15 bases. This CDR3 spans 16 amino acids. The CDR3 coding sequence is TGCGCCAGCAGGTCTTGGGACACAATTAGCAATCAGCCCCAGCATTTT. Its protein is CASRSWDTISNQPQHF.

This clonotype has just a few counts. The chain is built from TRBV4-1 and TRBJ1-3, with unresolved D. V lost 4 bases to trimming and J lost 8 bases, with 12 bases between them. The CDR3 is made up of 13 amino acids. The germline CDR1 and CDR2 sequences are MGHRA and YSYEKL. The CDR3 DNA reads as TGCGCCAGCAGCCCCTCAAGGGCTTACACCATATATTTT. It codes for CASSPSRAYTIYF.

This clonotype was counted at least ten times. The V gene is TRBV6-5, the J gene TRBJ2-1, with unresolved D. V was trimmed by 0 bases and J by 4 bases, leaving 7 bases between them. CDR3 length equals 14 residues. Looked up from germline, CDR1 is MNHEY and CDR2 is SVGAGI. The CDR3 region has the DNA TGTGCCAGCAGTTACTCTGACGGTTACAATGAGCAGTTCTTC. Its translation is CASSYSDGYNEQFF.

Worth noting for this clonotype: At one of its ends the junction is not consistent with the germline gene, which may arise from a read error. The chain couples TRBV7-7 to TRBJ2-1; D is possibly TRBD1 (5 bases). The CDR3 loop spans 13 amino acids. The germline CDR1 and CDR2 sequences are SSHAT and FNYEAQ (reference sequence). The CDR3 region has the DNA TGTGCTAGCAGCCGACTCGACAGCAATGAGCAGTTCTTC. This gives the protein CASSRLDSNEQFF.

Here the CDR3 DNA reads TGCAGTGCTTTCAGGGGGCCCGGGGAGCTGTTTTTT. This translates into CSAFRGPGELFF. The gene calls are TRBV20-1 and TRBJ2-2; 8 bases map to TRBD1. The CDR3 loop spans 12 amino acids. V was pared by 5 bases and J by 6 bases, with 2 bases of the junction left unmatched. CDR1 and CDR2 (germline): DFQATT, SNEGSKA (reference sequence).

The chain uses TRBV14 and TRBJ2-2; a possible D gene is TRBD1 (6 bases). This CDR3 spans 15 amino acids. CDR1 SGHDN and CDR2 FVKESK come from the germline V gene. The ends were cut back, 3 bases at V and 1 base at J, with 9 bases in the middle. The CDR3 sequence: CASSQPGQNTGELFF. CDR3 coding DNA: TGTGCCAGCAGCCAGCCGGGACAGAACACCGGGGAGCTGTTTTTT. Based on the CDR3 plus reference TRBV14 and TRBJ2-2, the full variable domain is EAGVTQFPSHSVIEKGQTVTLRCDPISGHDNLYWYRRVMGKEIKFLLHFVKESKQDESGMPNNRFLAERTGGTYSTLKVQPAELEDSGVYFCASSQPGQNTGELFFGEGSRLTVL.

The sample holds many counts of this clonotype. This rearrangement joins TRBV18 to TRBJ2-1; D may be TRBD2 (6 bases). The CDR3 length is 13 residues. Germline V gene data show CDR1 as KGHSH and CDR2 as LQKENI. Trimming removed 5 bases from V and 7 bases from J, with 12 bases in between. The CDR3 sequence: CASSVGRGNEQFF. CDR3 coding DNA: TGTGCCAGCTCAGTCGGTCGGGGGAATGAGCAGTTCTTC.

This clonotype was seen at least ten times. CDR3 amino acids: CASSWIQGPRMNTEAFF. The CDR3 coding sequence is TGTGCCAGCAGCTGGATTCAGGGGCCTAGAATGAACACTGAAGCTTTCTTT. The chain carries TRBV5-6 and TRBJ1-1, with D perhaps TRBD1 (6 bases). Trimming removed 3 bases at V and 0 bases at J, with 18 bases between. CDR1 is SGHDT, CDR2 YYEEEE, per germline. The CDR3 sequence is 17 residues long.

This clonotype showed up just a few times. The chain couples TRBV27 to TRBJ1-2; D is unresolved. Trimming removed 0 bases from V and 3 bases from J, with 5 bases in between. Germline V CDR1 and CDR2: MNHEY, SMNVEV (reference sequence). The CDR3 covers 13 residues. CDR3 protein: CASSLSPDYGYTF. In DNA form, the CDR3 reads TGTGCCAGCAGTTTATCCCCCGACTATGGCTACACCTTC.

Details on this clonotype: A far larger clone is just one base off, so this is likely a read error. Given the absence of the conserved phenylalanine or tryptophan at the CDR3 end, a read error is likely. The J gene is TRBJ1-1, the V gene TRBV11-2, with D hard to call. The CDR3 runs 13 residues. The germline V gene encodes CDR1 SGHAT and CDR2 FQNNGV. Trimming stripped 5 bases from V and 5 bases from J, with 12 bases between. CDR3 in DNA: TGTGCCAGCAGCCGACTGCCGGGGACTGAAGCTTTCTCT. It codes for CASSRLPGTEAFS.

V and J are TRBV28 and TRBJ1-6; the D is unclear. The CDR3 runs to 15 residues. Trimming shortened V by 6 bases and J by 3 bases, and 12 bases separated the two germline ends. Germline V CDR1 and CDR2: MDHEN, SYDVKM. As DNA, the CDR3 is TGTGCCAGCAGCCCCCCCACAAGCTATAATTCACCCCTCCACTTT. As protein: CASSPPTSYNSPLHF.

This clonotype came up a few times. J is TRBJ2-7 and V is TRBV10-3, with 9 positions matching TRBD2. Germline CDR1 and CDR2: ENHRY and SYGVKD. There are 15 residues in the CDR3. Unmatched junction bases numbered 6, after V lost 3 bases and J lost 3 bases. The CDR3 protein is CAISENSGGLYEQYF. CDR3 coding DNA: TGTGCCATCAGTGAAAATAGCGGGGGCCTCTACGAGCAGTACTTC.

This clonotype was recorded many times. J is TRBJ1-1 and V is TRBV2; TRBD1 might be the D (5 bases). V was clipped by 6 bases and J by 4 bases, with 15 bases between them. This CDR3 spans 14 amino acids. In germline, CDR1 is SNHLY, CDR2 FYNNEI. The CDR3 reads CASRRQSAGTEAFF. In DNA form, the CDR3 reads TGTGCCAGCAGACGACAGTCAGCTGGCACTGAAGCTTTCTTT.

This clonotype has a handful of counts. At one end the junction does not follow the germline gene, possibly because of a read error. This chain connects TRBV6-9 to TRBJ1-6; D is possibly TRBD1 (6 bases). The CDR3 runs 15 residues. The germline V gene encodes CDR1 MNHGY and CDR2 SVAAGI. Written as DNA, the CDR3 is TGTGCCAGCAGTTATCAAACAGGGAGGAATTCACCCCCCCACTTT. Protein sequence: CASSYQTGRNSPPHF.

This clonotype was counted many times. CDR3 nucleotides: TGTGCCAGCAGCCAAGAGACAGGGCCTGGGTATGGCTACACCTTC. This gives the protein CASSQETGPGYGYTF. This rearrangement joins TRBV3-1 to TRBJ1-2; TRBD1 agrees at 7 bases. The CDR3 runs 15 residues. V gave up 0 bases and J gave up 5 bases; unmatched junction bases: 6. Germline CDR1 LGHDT, CDR2 YNNKEL (reference sequence).

The CDR3 DNA reads TGTGCCAGCATGAGGGGCTATGAGACCCAGTACTTC. Translation gives CASMRGYETQYF. The chain combines TRBV6-1 with TRBJ2-1, with D perhaps matching TRBD1 or TRBD2 (5 bases each). Near its end, the DNA agrees better with TRBJ2-5, so the J call may be wrong. CDR3 length equals 12 residues. Germline-derived CDR1 and CDR2 are MNHNS and SASEGT.

The table lists this clonotype with many counts. The rearrangement links TRBV12-3 or TRBV12-4 to TRBJ1-3; 10 bases match TRBD1. The CDR3 spans 16 residues. Unmatched junction bases numbered 9, after V lost 6 bases and J lost 4 bases. CDR3 loop: CASRWTGGAAGNTIYF. For the CDR3, the DNA is TGTGCCAGCAGATGGACAGGGGGAGCGGCCGGAAACACCATATATTTT.

V usage is TRBV5-1 and J usage is TRBJ1-6, with 7 positions matching TRBD1. From germline, CDR1 is SGHRS and CDR2 YFSETQ. CDR3 length: 14 residues. The V segment lost 7 bases and the J segment 9 bases; nucleotides outside the gene matches: 10. The CDR3: CASSSEGGSSPLHF. DNA for the CDR3: TGCGCCAGCTCCTCTGAAGGGGGCAGTTCACCCCTCCACTTT.

This chain uses TRBV10-2 with TRBJ1-6, with a weak D call TRBD1 (5 bases). Germline CDR1 is WSHSY and CDR2 is SAAADI. CDR3 size: 14 residues. Trimming left V 7 bases short and J 5 bases short, with 12 bases between. The CDR3 nucleotides read TGCGCCAGCACCCGCCCGGGGGATAATTCACCCCTCCACTTT. Residues: CASTRPGDNSPLHF.

This chain links TRBV5-5 with TRBJ2-5; TRBD1 might be the D (6 bases). Trimming shortened V by 4 bases and J by 1 base, and 14 bases separated the two germline ends. Germline lookup yields CDR1 SGHKS and CDR2 YYEKEE (reference sequence). CDR3 length: 15 amino acids. The DNA of the CDR3 is TGTGCCAGCAGCCTCGGGACAAGGATCCAAGAGACCCAGTACTTC. Protein: CASSLGTRIQETQYF.

This clonotype showed up just a few times. This rearrangement joins TRBV5-1 to TRBJ2-7, with D perhaps TRBD2 (5 bases). This CDR3 spans 14 amino acids. The V end was cut by 4 bases, the J end by 2 bases, with 13 bases between. Germline lookup yields CDR1 SGHRS and CDR2 YFSETQ. CDR3: CASSQVAGTYEQYF. The CDR3, as DNA: TGCGCCAGCAGCCAGGTGGCGGGTACCTACGAGCAGTACTTC.

In its sample, this clonotype was seen a few times. V gene TRBV5-8 combines with J gene TRBJ2-5; TRBD2 matches 8 bases. With 4 bases clipped from V and 4 bases from J, the junction kept 9 bases outside the gene matches. Germline V gene sequence: CDR1 SGHTS, CDR2 YDEGEE. The CDR3 loop spans 15 amino acids. The CDR3 is CASSPSGGRGETQYF. DNA of the CDR3: TGTGCCAGCAGCCCCTCGGGGGGGCGAGGAGAGACCCAGTACTTC.

There are a few counts of this clonotype. This chain links TRBV19 with TRBJ1-5; D is unclear. The CDR3 totals 16 residues. Germline values: CDR1 LNHDA, CDR2 SQIVND (reference sequence). V was shortened by 0 bases and J by 0 bases, with 9 bases between the two germline ends. The CDR3 nucleotides read TGTGCCAGTAGTATAGATCCCCCCAGTAGCAATCAGCCCCAGCATTTT. Protein: CASSIDPPSSNQPQHF.

The table lists this clonotype with many counts. The chain carries TRBV7-2 and TRBJ1-2; no firm D call. V was cut by 6 bases and J by 8 bases, with 16 bases left in between. The CDR3 is 13 amino acids. Per the germline V gene, CDR1 is SGHTA and CDR2 is FQGNSA. This CDR3 reads CASSLTGLGGYTF. The DNA for the CDR3 is TGTGCCAGCAGTCTAACTGGTTTAGGAGGCTACACCTTC.

On this clonotype itself: A much more abundant neighbour one base away suggests this may be a read error. The chain links TRBV7-2 to TRBJ2-1, with D hard to call. Germline V gene sequence: CDR1 SGHTA, CDR2 FQGNSA. The CDR3 contains 14 residues. The V end lost 1 base, the J end lost 10 bases, and 14 bases lay between the germline ends. In DNA, the CDR3 is TGTGCCAGCAGCTTAGTGCCGCAGACCTACGAGCAGTTCTTC. Residues: CASSLVPQTYEQFF.

The table lists this clonotype with many counts. The J gene is TRBJ1-1, the V gene TRBV28; D unclear. There are 13 residues in the CDR3. Germline CDR1 reads MDHEN; CDR2 reads SYDVKM. V gave up 7 bases and J gave up 2 bases, with 11 bases separating them. The DNA for the CDR3 is TGTGCCAGCAATCCGGGTTCAAACACTGAAGCTTTCTTT. This codes for CASNPGSNTEAFF.

In its sample, this clonotype was seen a few times. This chain uses TRBV5-1 with TRBJ2-2, with D possibly TRBD2 on 5 matching bases. The CDR3 is made up of 16 amino acids. The V end lost 3 bases, the J end lost 3 bases, and 15 bases lay between the germline ends. Germline V gives CDR1 SGHRS, CDR2 YFSETQ. CDR3: CASSYTATIYTGELFF. The CDR3 DNA is TGCGCCAGCAGCTATACTGCGACTATTTACACCGGGGAGCTGTTTTTT.

V is TRBV7-9 and J is TRBJ1-1; a possible D gene is TRBD1 (6 bases). CDR3 length equals 14 residues. Trimming pared 6 bases from V and 2 bases from J, leaving 13 bases between. CDR1 is SEHNR, CDR2 FQNEAQ, per germline (reference sequence). CDR3 protein: CASRQQGPNTEAFF. Here the CDR3 DNA reads TGTGCCAGCAGACAACAGGGACCTAACACTGAAGCTTTCTTT.

This clonotype occurred a few times. The genes are TRBV19 and TRBJ2-1; 8 bases map to TRBD2. J gave up 5 bases and V 7 bases, and 7 bases lay outside the gene matches. In germline, CDR1 is LNHDA, CDR2 SQIVND (reference sequence). The CDR3 loop spans 14 amino acids. In nucleotides, the CDR3 is TGTGCCAGTAAGGCCCGGGGGGGGAACAATGAGCAGTTCTTC. As protein: CASKARGGNNEQFF.

This clonotype has at least ten counts. The chain couples TRBV2 to TRBJ1-2, with 9 bases lining up with TRBD1. The V segment lost 9 bases and the J segment 6 bases; nucleotides outside the gene matches: 8. This CDR3 is built from 13 residues. The germline V gene encodes CDR1 SNHLY and CDR2 FYNNEI. CDR3 in DNA: TGTGCCAGGAACCGGGACAGGGTGGATGGCTACACCTTC. As protein: CARNRDRVDGYTF.

A few counts support this clonotype. The CDR3 DNA reads TGCGCCAGCAGCCAAGATAACCAGGAAAACTATGGCTACACCTTC. Translating gives CASSQDNQENYGYTF. This rearrangement joins TRBV4-1 to TRBJ1-2; the D is unclear. V was shortened by 0 bases and J by 2 bases, with 10 bases between the two germline ends. Germline V CDR1 and CDR2: MGHRA, YSYEKL. The CDR3 runs to 15 residues.